The source of this T cell receptor (beta chain) is a study of T cells in localized non-small cell lung cancer. Broader study findings: Uninvolved adjacent lung showed higher T cell clonality than tumor. Sequencing, confined to only one tumor region, leaves heterogeneity possible. Longer overall survival was linked to higher blood T cell density. Among the top 100 tumor clones, a median about 59 appeared in adjacent lung.

Comments on this clone: Antigen unknown.

TCRdb keeps only in-frame clones here, not all; method: immunoSEQ multiplex PCR. This sample has roughly 3,200 clones, with about 23% found just once. Here the sequenced sample was lung tumor tissue, taken before any cancer treatment. This TCR came from a man aged 40-75 years with stage I lung adenocarcinoma.

CDR3 DNA: TGTGCCAGCTCACCGCCGGGTCCCTTTAACTATGGCTACACCTTC. Translating gives CASSPPGPFNYGYTF. The chain uses TRBV18 and TRBJ1-2; D gene uncertain. CDR1 KGHSH and CDR2 LQKENI come from the germline V gene. There are 15 residues in the CDR3. Trimming took off 3 bases at V and 1 base at J, with 12 bases between the two ends.